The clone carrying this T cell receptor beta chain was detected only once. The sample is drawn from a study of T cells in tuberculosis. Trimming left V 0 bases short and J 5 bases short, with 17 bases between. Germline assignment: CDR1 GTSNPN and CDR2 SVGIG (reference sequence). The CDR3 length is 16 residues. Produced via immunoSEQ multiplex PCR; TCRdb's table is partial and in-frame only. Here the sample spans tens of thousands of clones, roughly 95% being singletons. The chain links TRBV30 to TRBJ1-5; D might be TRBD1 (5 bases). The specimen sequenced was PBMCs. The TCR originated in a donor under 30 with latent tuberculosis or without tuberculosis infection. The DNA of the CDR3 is TGTGCCTGGAGTGTACAAGGGGCCAGGTTCGATCAGCCCCAGCATTTT. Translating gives CAWSVQGARFDQPQHF.